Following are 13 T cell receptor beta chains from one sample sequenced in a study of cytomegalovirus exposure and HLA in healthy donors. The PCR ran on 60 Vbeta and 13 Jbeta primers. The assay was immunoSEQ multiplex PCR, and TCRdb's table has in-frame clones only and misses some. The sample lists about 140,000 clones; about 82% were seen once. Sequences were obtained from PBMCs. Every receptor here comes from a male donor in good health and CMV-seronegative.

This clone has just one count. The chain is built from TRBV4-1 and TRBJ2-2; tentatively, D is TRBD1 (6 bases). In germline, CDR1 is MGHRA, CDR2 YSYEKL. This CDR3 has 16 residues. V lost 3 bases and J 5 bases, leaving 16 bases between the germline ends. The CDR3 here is CASSHSGAGWTGELFF. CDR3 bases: TGCGCCAGCAGCCACTCAGGGGCAGGGTGGACCGGGGAGCTGTTTTTT.

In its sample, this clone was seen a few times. The DNA of the CDR3 is TGTGCCAGCAGCAACAGGGAGGGAGAGACCCAGTACTTC. Protein: CASSNREGETQYF. V and J are TRBV5-4 and TRBJ2-5; weak D call: TRBD2 (7 bases). The CDR3 loop spans 13 amino acids. With 4 bases removed from V and 4 bases from J, the gap between germline ends came to 11 bases. Looked up from germline, CDR1 is SGHNT and CDR2 is YYREEE (reference sequence).

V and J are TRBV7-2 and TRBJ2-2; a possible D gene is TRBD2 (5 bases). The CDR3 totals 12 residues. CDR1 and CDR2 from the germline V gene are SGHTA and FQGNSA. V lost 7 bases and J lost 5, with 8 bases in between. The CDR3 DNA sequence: TGTGCCAGCAATAGCGTAACCGGGGAGCTGTTTTTT. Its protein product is CASNSVTGELFF.

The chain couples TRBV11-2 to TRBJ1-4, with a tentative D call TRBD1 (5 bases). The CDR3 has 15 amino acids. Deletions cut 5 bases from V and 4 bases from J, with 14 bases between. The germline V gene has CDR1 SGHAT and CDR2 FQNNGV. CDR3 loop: CASSRQSPLNEKLFF. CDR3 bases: TGTGCCAGCAGCCGACAGAGCCCCCTTAATGAAAAACTGTTTTTT.

The CDR3 nucleotides read TGTGCCAGCAGTCCGCGACAGGTGACCCAAGAGACCCAGTACTTC. Translation gives CASSPRQVTQETQYF. The chain combines TRBV27 with TRBJ2-5; D is possibly TRBD1 (6 bases). V was pared by 5 bases and J by 1 base, with 14 bases between. Germline V CDR1 and CDR2: MNHEY, SMNVEV (reference sequence). This CDR3 spans 15 amino acids.

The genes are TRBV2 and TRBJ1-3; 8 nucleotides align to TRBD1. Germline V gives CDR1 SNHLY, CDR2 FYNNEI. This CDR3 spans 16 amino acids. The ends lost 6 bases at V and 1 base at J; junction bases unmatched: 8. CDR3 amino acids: CASSDRTGWSGNTIYF. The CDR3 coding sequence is TGTGCCAGCAGCGACAGGACAGGGTGGTCTGGAAACACCATATATTTT.

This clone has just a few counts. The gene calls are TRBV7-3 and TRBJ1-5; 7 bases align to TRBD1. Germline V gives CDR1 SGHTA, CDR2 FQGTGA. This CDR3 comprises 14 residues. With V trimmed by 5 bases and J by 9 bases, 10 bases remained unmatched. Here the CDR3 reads CASSQYRGGMPQHF. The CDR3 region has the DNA TGTGCCAGCAGCCAATACAGGGGAGGAATGCCCCAGCATTTT.

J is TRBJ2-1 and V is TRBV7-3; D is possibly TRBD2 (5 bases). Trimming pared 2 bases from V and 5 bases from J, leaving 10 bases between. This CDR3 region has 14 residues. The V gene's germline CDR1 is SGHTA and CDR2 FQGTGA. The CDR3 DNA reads TGTGCCAGCAGCTTACCCGGGGATCACAATGAGCAGTTCTTC. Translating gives CASSLPGDHNEQFF.

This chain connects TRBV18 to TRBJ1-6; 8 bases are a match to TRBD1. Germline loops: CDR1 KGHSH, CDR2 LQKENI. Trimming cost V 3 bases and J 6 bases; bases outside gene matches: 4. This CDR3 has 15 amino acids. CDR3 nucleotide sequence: TGTGCCAGCTCACCGGTGGGACAGGCTAATTCACCCCTCCACTTT. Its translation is CASSPVGQANSPLHF.

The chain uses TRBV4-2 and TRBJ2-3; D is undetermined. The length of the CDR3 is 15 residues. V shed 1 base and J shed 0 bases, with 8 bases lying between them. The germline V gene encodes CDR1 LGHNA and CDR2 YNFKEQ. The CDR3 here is CASSQAYRSTDTQYF. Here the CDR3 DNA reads TGTGCCAGCAGCCAAGCGTACAGAAGCACAGATACGCAGTATTTT.

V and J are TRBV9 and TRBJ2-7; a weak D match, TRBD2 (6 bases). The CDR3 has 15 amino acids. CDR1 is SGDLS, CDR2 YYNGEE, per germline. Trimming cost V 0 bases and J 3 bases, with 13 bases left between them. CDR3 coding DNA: TGTGCCAGCAGCGTAGAAGGAGGGCAGCTCTACGAGCAGTACTTC. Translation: CASSVEGGQLYEQYF.

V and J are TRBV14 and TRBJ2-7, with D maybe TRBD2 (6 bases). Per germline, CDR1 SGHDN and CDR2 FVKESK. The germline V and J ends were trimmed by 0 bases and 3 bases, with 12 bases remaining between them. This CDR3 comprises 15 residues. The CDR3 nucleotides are TGTGCCAGCAGCCAAGATGCAGGGACTCACTACGAGCAGTACTTC. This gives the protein CASSQDAGTHYEQYF.

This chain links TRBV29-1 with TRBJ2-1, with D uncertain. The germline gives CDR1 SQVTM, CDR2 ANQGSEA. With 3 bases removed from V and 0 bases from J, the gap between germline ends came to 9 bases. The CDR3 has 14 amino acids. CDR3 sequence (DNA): TGCAGCGTTGATGCTAGGATCTCCTACAATGAGCAGTTCTTC. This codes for CSVDARISYNEQFF.